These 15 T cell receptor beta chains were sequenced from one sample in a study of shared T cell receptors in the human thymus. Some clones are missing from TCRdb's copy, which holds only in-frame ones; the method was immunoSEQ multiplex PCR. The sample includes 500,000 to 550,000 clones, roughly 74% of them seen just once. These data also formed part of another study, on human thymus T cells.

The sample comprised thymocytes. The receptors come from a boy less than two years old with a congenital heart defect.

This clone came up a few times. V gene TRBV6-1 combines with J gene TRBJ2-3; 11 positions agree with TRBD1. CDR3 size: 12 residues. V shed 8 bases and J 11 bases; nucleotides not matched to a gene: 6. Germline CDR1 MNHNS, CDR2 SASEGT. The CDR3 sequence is CASPDRGPGQYF. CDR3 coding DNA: TGTGCCAGCCCGGACAGGGGGCCGGGGCAGTATTTT.

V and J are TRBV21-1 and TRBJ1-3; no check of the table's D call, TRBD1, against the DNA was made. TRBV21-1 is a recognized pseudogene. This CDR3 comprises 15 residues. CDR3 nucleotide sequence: TGTGCCAGCAGCTCTCAGACATGGCCGGGAAACACCATATATTTT. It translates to CASSSQTWPGNTIYF.

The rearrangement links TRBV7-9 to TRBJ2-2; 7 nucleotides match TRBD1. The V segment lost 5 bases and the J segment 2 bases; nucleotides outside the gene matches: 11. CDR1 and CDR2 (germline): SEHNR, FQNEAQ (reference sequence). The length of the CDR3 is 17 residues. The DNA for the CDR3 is TGTGCCAGCAGCCATACCCTAGGGACAGTTAACACCGGGGAGCTGTTTTTT. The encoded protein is CASSHTLGTVNTGELFF.

CDR3 loop: CASSPRAGGRYEQYF. The CDR3 DNA reads TGTGCCAGCAGCCCCAGGGCGGGAGGTCGATACGAGCAGTACTTC. V is TRBV11-2 and J is TRBJ2-7, with TRBD2 matching over 8 bases. Germline-derived CDR1 and CDR2 are SGHAT and FQNNGV. The ends lost 5 bases at V and 4 bases at J; junction bases unmatched: 10. The CDR3 loop spans 15 amino acids.

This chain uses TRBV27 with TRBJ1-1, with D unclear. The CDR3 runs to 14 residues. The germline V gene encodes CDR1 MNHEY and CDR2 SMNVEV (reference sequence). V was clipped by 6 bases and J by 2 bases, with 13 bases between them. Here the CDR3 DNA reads TGTGCCAGCAGAGCGATACTCCTTAACACTGAAGCTTTCTTT. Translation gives CASRAILLNTEAFF.

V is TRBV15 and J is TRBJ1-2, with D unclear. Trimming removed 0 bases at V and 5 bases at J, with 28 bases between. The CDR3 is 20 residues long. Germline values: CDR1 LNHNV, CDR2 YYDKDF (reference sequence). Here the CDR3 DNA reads TGTGCCACCAGCAGAGACCCAAGTGGGCCCGGGTCTCAAGGGAGGTATGGCTACACCTTC. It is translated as CATSRDPSGPGSQGRYGYTF.

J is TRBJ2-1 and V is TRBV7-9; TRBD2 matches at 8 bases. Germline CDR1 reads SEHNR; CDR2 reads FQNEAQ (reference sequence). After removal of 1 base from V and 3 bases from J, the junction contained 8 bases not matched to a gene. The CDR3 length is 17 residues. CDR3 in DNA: TGTGCCAGCAGCTTAGTGGGAGCGGGAGACCACTACAATGAGCAGTTCTTC. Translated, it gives CASSLVGAGDHYNEQFF.

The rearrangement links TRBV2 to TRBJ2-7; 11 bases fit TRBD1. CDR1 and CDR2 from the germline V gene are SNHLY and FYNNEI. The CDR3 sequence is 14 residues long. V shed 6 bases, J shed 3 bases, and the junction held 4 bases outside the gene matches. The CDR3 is CASRWTGGHYEQYF. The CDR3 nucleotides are TGTGCCAGCAGATGGACAGGGGGCCACTACGAGCAGTACTTC.

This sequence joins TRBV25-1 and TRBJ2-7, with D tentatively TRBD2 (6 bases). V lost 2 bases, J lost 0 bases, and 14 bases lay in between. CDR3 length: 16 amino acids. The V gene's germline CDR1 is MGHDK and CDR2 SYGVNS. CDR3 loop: CASSETCGIYSYEQYF. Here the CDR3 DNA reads TGTGCCAGCAGTGAAACGTGCGGGATTTACTCCTACGAGCAGTACTTC.

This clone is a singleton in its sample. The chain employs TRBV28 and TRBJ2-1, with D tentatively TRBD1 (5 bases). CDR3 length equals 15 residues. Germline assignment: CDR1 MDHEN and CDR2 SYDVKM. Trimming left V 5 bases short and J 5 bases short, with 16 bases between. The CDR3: CASSTGPEGDNEQFF. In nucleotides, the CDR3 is TGTGCCAGCAGTACCGGACCCGAAGGGGACAATGAGCAGTTCTTC. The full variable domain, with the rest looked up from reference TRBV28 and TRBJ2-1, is DVKVTQSSRYLVKRTGEKVFLECVQDMDHENMFWYRQDPGLGLRLIYFSYDVKMKEKGDIPEGYSVSREKKERFSLILESASTNQTSMYLCASSTGPEGDNEQFFGPGTRLTVL.

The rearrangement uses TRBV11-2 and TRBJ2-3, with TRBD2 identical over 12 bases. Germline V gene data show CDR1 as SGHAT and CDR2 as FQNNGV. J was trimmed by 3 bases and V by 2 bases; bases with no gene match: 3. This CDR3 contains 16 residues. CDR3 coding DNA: TGTGCCAGCAGCTTATTAGGGACTAGCGGGACAGATACGCAGTATTTT. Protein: CASSLLGTSGTDTQYF. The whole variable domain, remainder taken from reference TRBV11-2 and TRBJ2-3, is EAGVAQSPRYKIIEKRQSVAFWCNPISGHATLYWYQQILGQGPKLLIQFQNNGVVDDSQLPKDRFSAERLKGVDSTLKIQPAKLEDSAVYLCASSLLGTSGTDTQYFGPGTRLTVL.

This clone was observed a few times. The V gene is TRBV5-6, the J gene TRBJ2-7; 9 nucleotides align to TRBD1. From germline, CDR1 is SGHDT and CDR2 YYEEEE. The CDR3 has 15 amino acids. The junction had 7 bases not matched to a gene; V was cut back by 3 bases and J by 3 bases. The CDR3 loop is CASSSPRDRVYEQYF. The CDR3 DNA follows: TGTGCCAGCAGCTCTCCCCGGGACAGGGTCTACGAGCAGTACTTC.

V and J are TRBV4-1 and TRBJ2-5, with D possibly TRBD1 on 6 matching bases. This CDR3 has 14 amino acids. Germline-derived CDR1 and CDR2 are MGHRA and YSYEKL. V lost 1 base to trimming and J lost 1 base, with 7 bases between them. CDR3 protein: CASSQADSQETQYF. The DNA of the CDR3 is TGCGCCAGCAGCCAAGCGGACAGCCAAGAGACCCAGTACTTC.

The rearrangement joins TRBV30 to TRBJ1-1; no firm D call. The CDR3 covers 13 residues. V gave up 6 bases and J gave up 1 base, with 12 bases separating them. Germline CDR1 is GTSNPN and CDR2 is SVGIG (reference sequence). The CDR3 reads CACFTGGNTEAFF. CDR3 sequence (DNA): TGTGCCTGCTTTACCGGCGGGAACACTGAAGCTTTCTTT. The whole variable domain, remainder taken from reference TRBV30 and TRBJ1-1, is SQTIHQWPATLVQPVGSPLSLECTVEGTSNPNLYWYRQAAGRGLQLLFYSVGIGQISSEVPQNLSASRPQDRQFILSSKKLLLSDSGFYLCACFTGGNTEAFFGQGTRLTVV.

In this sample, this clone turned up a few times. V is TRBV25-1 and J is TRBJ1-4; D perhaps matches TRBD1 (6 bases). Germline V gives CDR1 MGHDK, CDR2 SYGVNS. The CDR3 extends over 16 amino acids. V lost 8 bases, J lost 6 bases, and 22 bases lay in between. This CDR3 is CASLESTGREDEKLFF. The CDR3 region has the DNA TGTGCCAGCCTAGAAAGTACAGGGAGGGAGGATGAAAAACTGTTTTTT.